This TCR beta chain was identified during a study of T cell responses to AZD1222 COVID-19 vaccine. Findings of the study overall: Clonal diversity was possibly underestimated, and the donors were mostly white British, with more females.

Profiled with immunoSEQ multiplex PCR; TCRdb holds only in-frame clones, not every one. The sample lists approximately 200,000 clones, 90% to 95% occurring once. On this clone: Its specificity is unknown.

Germline values: CDR1 MNHEY, CDR2 SVGAGI. The V end was cut by 4 bases, the J end by 0 bases, with 4 bases between. The CDR3 is 13 residues long. The chain employs TRBV6-5 and TRBJ2-1; no firm D call. This receptor was identified in an adult who received the AZD1222 COVID-19 vaccine. This sample comprised peripheral blood, obtained 28 days after the second AZD1222 dose. CDR3 sequence (DNA): TGTGCCAGCAGTTTTAGCTCCTACAATGAGCAGTTCTTC. It translates to CASSFSSYNEQFF.